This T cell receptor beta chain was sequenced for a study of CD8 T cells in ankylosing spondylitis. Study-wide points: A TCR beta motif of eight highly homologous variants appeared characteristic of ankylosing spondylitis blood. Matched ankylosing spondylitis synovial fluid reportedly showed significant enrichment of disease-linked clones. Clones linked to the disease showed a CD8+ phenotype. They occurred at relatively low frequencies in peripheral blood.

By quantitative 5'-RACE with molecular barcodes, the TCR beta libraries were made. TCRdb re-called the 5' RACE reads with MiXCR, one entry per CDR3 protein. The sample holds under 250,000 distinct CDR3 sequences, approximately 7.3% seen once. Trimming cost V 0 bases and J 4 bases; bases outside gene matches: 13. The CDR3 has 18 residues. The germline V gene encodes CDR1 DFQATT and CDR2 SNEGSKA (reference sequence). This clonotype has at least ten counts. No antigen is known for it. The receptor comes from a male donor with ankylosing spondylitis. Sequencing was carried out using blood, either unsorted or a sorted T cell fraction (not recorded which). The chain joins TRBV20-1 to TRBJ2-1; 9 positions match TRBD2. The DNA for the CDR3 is TGCAGTGCTAGAGACTCGTGGGTTAGCGGGAGTCTATACAATGAGCAGTTCTTC. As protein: CSARDSWVSGSLYNEQFF.